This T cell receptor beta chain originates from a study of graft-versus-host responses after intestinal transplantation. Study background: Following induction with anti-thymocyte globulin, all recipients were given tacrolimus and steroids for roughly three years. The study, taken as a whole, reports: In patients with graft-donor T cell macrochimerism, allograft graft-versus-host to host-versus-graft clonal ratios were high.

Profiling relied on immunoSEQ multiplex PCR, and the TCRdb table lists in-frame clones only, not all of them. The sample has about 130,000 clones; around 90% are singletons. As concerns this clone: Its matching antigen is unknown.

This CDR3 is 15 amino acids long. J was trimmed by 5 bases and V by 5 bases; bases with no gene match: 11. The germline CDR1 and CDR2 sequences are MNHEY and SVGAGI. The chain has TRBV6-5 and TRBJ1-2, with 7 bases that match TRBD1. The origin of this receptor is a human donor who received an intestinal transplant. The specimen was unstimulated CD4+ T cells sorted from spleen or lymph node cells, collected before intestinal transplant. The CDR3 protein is CASSATRGTAYGYTF. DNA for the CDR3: TGTGCCAGCAGTGCAACCCGAGGGACAGCTTATGGCTACACCTTC.